Below, 30 T cell receptor beta chains from the same sample are listed, as sequenced in a study of shared clonotypes between healthy human individuals. Method: immunoSEQ multiplex PCR; TCRdb's copy keeps in-frame clones and lacks some. The table includes 2,500,000 or so clones, 93% detected once. The sample was naive CD4+ T cells from PBMCs. Noted subset: CD45RA+ positively selected. The receptors stem from a man aged 18 to 29 in good health. Some clones in this sample may be carry-over from other donors' samples.

As to this clone: Other nucleotide sequences from this sample produce the same CDR3. V is TRBV20-1 and J is TRBJ1-1; no reliable D call. CDR1 DFQATT and CDR2 SNEGSKA come from the germline V gene (reference sequence). This CDR3 spans 11 amino acids. Deletions cut 6 bases from V and 5 bases from J, with 10 bases between. Here the CDR3 reads CSASGGTEAFF. CDR3 in DNA: TGCAGTGCATCAGGAGGTACTGAAGCTTTCTTT.

The chain combines TRBV5-1 with TRBJ2-2, with TRBD1 as a possible D gene (6 bases). The CDR3 runs to 14 residues. The germline V gene encodes CDR1 SGHRS and CDR2 YFSETQ. V was trimmed by 4 bases and J by 6 bases, leaving 13 bases between them. Written as DNA, the CDR3 is TGCGCCAGCAGCAAAATACAGGGCGCCGGGGAGCTGTTTTTT. This encodes CASSKIQGAGELFF.

This clone showed up just once. This chain connects TRBV6-1 to TRBJ2-1; D is unclear. CDR1 and CDR2 (germline): MNHNS, SASEGT. The V end was cut by 7 bases, the J end by 0 bases, with 7 bases between. The CDR3 is 13 amino acids. The CDR3 spells CASNPSSYNEQFF. DNA for the CDR3: TGTGCCAGCAACCCGAGCTCCTACAATGAGCAGTTCTTC.

The J gene is TRBJ2-1, the V gene TRBV7-7, with a possible D match to TRBD1 (5 bases). The V end was cut by 5 bases, the J end by 5 bases, with 16 bases between. CDR3 length equals 15 residues. Looked up from germline, CDR1 is SSHAT and CDR2 is FNYEAQ (reference sequence). CDR3 in DNA: TGTGCCAGCAGCGGCGGACACCTCCCAAACAATGAGCAGTTCTTC. It yields the protein CASSGGHLPNNEQFF.

The chain recombines TRBV5-4 with TRBJ2-3; D remains ambiguous. The CDR3 totals 13 residues. Per germline, CDR1 SGHNT and CDR2 YYREEE (reference sequence). The V end lost 6 bases, the J end lost 5 bases, and 13 bases lay between the germline ends. CDR3 loop: CASTVRMGDTQYF. CDR3 sequence (DNA): TGTGCCAGCACCGTCCGTATGGGAGATACGCAGTATTTT.

V gene TRBV7-2 combines with J gene TRBJ1-1; no firm D call. Germline CDR1 SGHTA, CDR2 FQGNSA. V dropped 5 bases and J dropped 4 bases, with 11 bases sitting between them. The CDR3 runs 13 residues. The CDR3 bases are TGTGCCAGCAGCCCCCTCCCACCCACTGAAGCTTTCTTT. Translating it yields CASSPLPPTEAFF.

The chain couples TRBV28 to TRBJ2-7; 7 bases are a match to TRBD2. This CDR3 has 14 amino acids. V lost 7 bases and J lost 0; bases outside the gene matches: 6. The germline gives CDR1 MDHEN, CDR2 SYDVKM. CDR3 protein: CASTGGLPSYEQYF. The CDR3 DNA sequence: TGTGCCAGCACGGGAGGCCTACCCTCCTACGAGCAGTACTTC.

The genes are TRBV10-1 and TRBJ2-7; TRBD2 matches at 10 bases. With 8 bases clipped from V and 12 bases from J, the junction kept 13 bases outside the gene matches. The CDR3 covers 13 residues. Germline lookup yields CDR1 WNHNN and CDR2 SYGVQD (reference sequence). This chain's CDR3 is CASGSSGSFFRYF. In DNA, the CDR3 is TGCGCCAGCGGTTCTAGCGGGAGCTTTTTTCGGTACTTC.

This chain connects TRBV7-9 to TRBJ1-1; maybe TRBD1 (6 bases). The V gene's germline CDR1 is SEHNR and CDR2 FQNEAQ (reference sequence). Trimming pared 5 bases from V and 2 bases from J, leaving 12 bases between. The CDR3 sequence is 14 residues long. The CDR3 DNA is TGTGCCAGCAGCCCCAGGGGTTCTAACACTGAAGCTTTCTTT. It yields the protein CASSPRGSNTEAFF.

Regarding this clone: This same CDR3 is encoded by further DNA sequences in the sample. The chain links TRBV5-1 to TRBJ2-1; a possible D gene is TRBD2 (6 bases). The CDR3 length is 14 residues. The V and J ends lost 2 bases and 7 bases respectively, with 13 bases between them. Germline assignment: CDR1 SGHRS and CDR2 YFSETQ. Written as DNA, the CDR3 is TGCGCCAGCAGCTTCGGGACTTCGGGGAATGAGCAGTTCTTC. It specifies CASSFGTSGNEQFF.

The chain combines TRBV14 with TRBJ1-2; TRBD1 is a possible D gene (5 bases). The CDR3 loop spans 15 amino acids. The V end lost 0 bases, the J end lost 4 bases, and 12 bases lay between the germline ends. Per the germline V gene, CDR1 is SGHDN and CDR2 is FVKESK. The chain's CDR3 is CASSQDYGRAYGYTF. The CDR3 region has the DNA TGTGCCAGCAGCCAAGATTACGGCAGGGCCTATGGCTACACCTTC.

This chain joins TRBV5-1 and TRBJ2-6; D is tentatively TRBD1 or TRBD2 (6 bases each). Germline CDR1 is SGHRS and CDR2 is YFSETQ. The CDR3 has 18 residues. V was pared by 1 base and J by 3 bases, with 17 bases between. The CDR3 reads CASSLLGGQSYGANVLTF. CDR3 DNA: TGCGCCAGCAGCTTGCTAGGGGGGCAATCGTATGGGGCCAACGTCCTGACTTTC.

The J gene is TRBJ2-7, the V gene TRBV7-2; D not certain. Deletions cut 4 bases from V and 3 bases from J, with 7 bases between. The CDR3 runs 12 residues. Germline V gene sequence: CDR1 SGHTA, CDR2 FQGNSA. For the CDR3, the DNA is TGTGCCAGCAGCTCTGACAACTACGAGCAGTACTTC. Its protein product is CASSSDNYEQYF.

This chain uses TRBV29-1 with TRBJ2-7; perhaps TRBD2 as D (6 bases). Germline V gives CDR1 SQVTM, CDR2 ANQGSEA. There are 11 residues in the CDR3. With 5 bases removed from V and 9 bases from J, the gap between germline ends came to 14 bases. This CDR3 is CSVMGGAGQYF. CDR3 bases: TGCAGCGTTATGGGGGGTGCGGGGCAGTACTTC.

The chain joins TRBV6-5 to TRBJ1-5, with no clear D. The germline V and J ends were trimmed by 4 bases and 2 bases, with 15 bases remaining between them. Germline V gene data show CDR1 as MNHEY and CDR2 as SVGAGI. The CDR3 contains 16 residues. DNA of the CDR3: TGTGCCAGCAGTTCACCCGAGTGGTTAGGCAATCAGCCCCAGCATTTT. Translation gives CASSSPEWLGNQPQHF.

As for this clone: Within the sample, other DNA sequences also encode this same CDR3. The chain combines TRBV5-1 with TRBJ2-7; D may be TRBD2 (5 bases). Per the germline V gene, CDR1 is SGHRS and CDR2 is YFSETQ. V was clipped by 0 bases and J by 1 base, with 11 bases between them. The CDR3 runs 15 residues. The CDR3 DNA reads TGCGCCAGCAGCTTGGTCGGAGGAGAGTCCTACGAGCAGTACTTC. Translated, it gives CASSLVGGESYEQYF.

The chain joins TRBV25-1 to TRBJ1-6; no firm D call. The germline CDR1 and CDR2 sequences are MGHDK and SYGVNS. The CDR3 contains 14 residues. Trimming removed 5 bases from V and 0 bases from J, with 5 bases in between. DNA for the CDR3: TGTGCCAGCAGTCAGAGCTCCTATAATTCACCCCTCCACTTT. Translating gives CASSQSSYNSPLHF.

This chain joins TRBV9 and TRBJ2-2, with TRBD2 matching over 7 bases. The CDR3 contains 13 residues. Germline-derived CDR1 and CDR2 are SGDLS and YYNGEE. The ends lost 0 bases at V and 7 bases at J; junction bases unmatched: 0. CDR3 DNA: TGTGCCAGCAGCGTAGTAGCGGGCGGGGAGCTGTTTTTT. It is translated as CASSVVAGGELFF.

The chain joins TRBV5-1 to TRBJ2-7; possibly TRBD2 for D (5 bases). V lost 0 bases and J lost 2, with 9 bases in between. Germline V gene data show CDR1 as SGHRS and CDR2 as YFSETQ. This CDR3 has 14 residues. The CDR3 loop reads CASSLADSTYEQYF. The CDR3 DNA is TGCGCCAGCAGCTTGGCGGACTCAACCTACGAGCAGTACTTC.

The chain is built from TRBV9 and TRBJ2-7; D is unclear. This CDR3 is 15 amino acids long. Germline CDR1 reads SGDLS; CDR2 reads YYNGEE. With 0 bases removed from V and 0 bases from J, the gap between germline ends came to 10 bases. The CDR3: CASSVGTTISYEQYF. The CDR3 DNA follows: TGTGCCAGCAGCGTAGGGACCACTATCTCCTACGAGCAGTACTTC.

This clone turned up a few times. Other DNA sequences in this specimen translate into the identical CDR3. This chain links TRBV7-9 with TRBJ1-1, with a possible D match to TRBD1 (6 bases). Germline CDR1 reads SEHNR; CDR2 reads FQNEAQ (reference sequence). There are 13 residues in the CDR3. The ends were cut back, 5 bases at V and 5 bases at J, with 12 bases in the middle. CDR3 bases: TGTGCCAGCAGCCTTTTACAGGGAACTGAAGCTTTCTTT. This gives the protein CASSLLQGTEAFF.

This chain connects TRBV6-5 to TRBJ2-7; the match to TRBD2 covers 11 bases. Germline V gives CDR1 MNHEY, CDR2 SVGAGI. The CDR3 spans 15 residues. The V gene end was trimmed by 6 bases and the J gene end by 1 base; junction bases not matched to a gene: 5. As DNA, the CDR3 is TGTGCCAGCAGCTTAGCGGGAGGGACATCCTACGAGCAGTACTTC. Its protein product is CASSLAGGTSYEQYF.

The chain carries TRBV6-1 and TRBJ1-4; TRBD1 aligns across 8 bases. Germline V gene data show CDR1 as MNHNS and CDR2 as SASEGT. The CDR3 length is 14 residues. J lost 5 bases, V lost 5 bases, and 4 bases had no gene match. The CDR3 DNA follows: TGTGCCAGCAGTCCAGACAGGGGAAATGAAAAACTGTTTTTT. The encoded protein is CASSPDRGNEKLFF.

The chain is built from TRBV9 and TRBJ1-3; D is ambiguous. Germline V CDR1 and CDR2: SGDLS, YYNGEE. This CDR3 contains 12 residues. V was clipped by 1 base and J by 2 bases, with 1 base between them. CDR3 DNA sequence: TGTGCCAGCAGCGTAACTGGAAACACCATATATTTT. This sequence encodes CASSVTGNTIYF.

This rearrangement joins TRBV5-1 to TRBJ1-2, with no clear D. Germline CDR1 is SGHRS and CDR2 is YFSETQ. This CDR3 contains 13 residues. V was trimmed by 2 bases and J by 4 bases, leaving 9 bases between them. CDR3 sequence: CASSLRETYGYTF. CDR3 DNA sequence: TGCGCCAGCAGCTTAAGGGAAACCTATGGCTACACCTTC.

CDR3 in DNA: TGTGCCAGCATGGAGGGTGTCGATGAAAAACTGTTTTTT. This sequence encodes CASMEGVDEKLFF. The gene calls are TRBV6-1 and TRBJ1-4; D unclear. The V and J ends lost 7 bases and 6 bases respectively, with 12 bases between them. Germline values: CDR1 MNHNS, CDR2 SASEGT. This CDR3 region has 13 residues.

The chain carries TRBV5-6 and TRBJ2-5, with 10 bases lining up with TRBD2. Germline V gene data show CDR1 as SGHDT and CDR2 as YYEEEE. The J segment lost 4 bases and the V segment lost 0 bases, leaving 6 bases of the junction unmatched. This CDR3 has 16 amino acids. The CDR3 DNA follows: TGTGCCAGCAGCTTGGATCTAGCGGGAGCCGGAGAGACCCAGTACTTC. Amino acid sequence: CASSLDLAGAGETQYF.

V and J are TRBV7-2 and TRBJ2-1; 7 bases align to TRBD2. Germline-derived CDR1 and CDR2 are SGHTA and FQGNSA. Losses at the gene ends were 5 bases for V and 10 bases for J; bases not matched to a gene: 11. The CDR3 has 14 residues. CDR3 DNA: TGTGCCAGCAGCCTTAAACGGGGAGGGGACGAGCAGTTCTTC. Protein sequence: CASSLKRGGDEQFF. The full variable domain, completed using reference TRBV7-2 and TRBJ2-1, is GAGVSQSPSNKVTEKGKDVELRCDPISGHTALYWYRQSLGQGLEFLIYFQGNSAPDKSGLPSDRFSAERTGGSVSTLTIQRTQQEDSAVYLCASSLKRGGDEQFFGPGTRLTVL.

The CDR3 protein is CAWRGTVSSGANVLTF. The CDR3 nucleotides are TGTGCCTGGAGAGGGACAGTAAGCTCTGGGGCCAACGTCCTGACTTTC. The chain has TRBV30 and TRBJ2-6, with 7 bases matching TRBD1. Trimming at V came to 3 bases and at J to 0 bases, leaving 5 bases not matched to a gene. Germline loops: CDR1 GTSNPN, CDR2 SVGIG (reference sequence). The CDR3 has 16 residues.

The V and J genes are TRBV18 and TRBJ2-7; 10 nucleotides align to TRBD1. This CDR3 comprises 15 residues. The V gene end was trimmed by 5 bases and the J gene end by 7 bases; junction bases not matched to a gene: 11. Germline V gene data show CDR1 as KGHSH and CDR2 as LQKENI. The CDR3 protein is CASSASGTGAWEQYF. CDR3 nucleotides: TGTGCCAGCTCAGCTTCCGGGACAGGGGCATGGGAGCAGTACTTC.